These 29 T cell receptor beta chains were all obtained from the same sample, sequenced in a study of pediatric ulcerative colitis. Measured with immunoSEQ multiplex PCR; TCRdb has only the in-frame clones, and not every one. The sample includes about 36,000 clones, more than 70% seen only once; the top ten take around 0.7%. Rectal tissue came from one to two pinch biopsies taken at colonoscopy. The sample consisted of gut tissue. The origin of the receptors is a boy between 10 and 17 years old with moderate ulcerative colitis.

The V and J genes are TRBV2 and TRBJ2-1; 8 positions match TRBD1. Germline V gives CDR1 SNHLY, CDR2 FYNNEI. The CDR3 sequence is 17 residues long. V shed 1 base and J 8 bases; nucleotides not matched to a gene: 13. CDR3 loop: CASSEGTGKPNSYEQFF. CDR3 in DNA: TGTGCCAGCAGTGAAGGGACAGGGAAGCCTAATAGTTATGAGCAGTTCTTC.

V gene TRBV19 combines with J gene TRBJ1-2; D is unresolved. The V end was cut by 9 bases, the J end by 7 bases, with 15 bases between. This CDR3 comprises 12 residues. Germline loops: CDR1 LNHDA, CDR2 SQIVND (reference sequence). As DNA, the CDR3 is TGTGCCAGCAGTGACCTAGGTCCTGGCTACACCTTC. Residues: CASSDLGPGYTF.

The J gene is TRBJ2-7, the V gene TRBV5-4; D call uncertain. The CDR3 has 13 residues. V was shortened by 3 bases and J by 4 bases, with 11 bases between the two germline ends. Germline V gives CDR1 SGHNT, CDR2 YYREEE (reference sequence). CDR3 sequence: CASSSSESYEQYF. In DNA form, the CDR3 reads TGTGCCAGCAGCTCCTCGGAATCTTACGAGCAGTACTTC.

CDR3 region: CASSPNLDAGGEAFF. The CDR3 DNA reads as TGTGCCAGCTCCCCGAATCTCGATGCCGGAGGTGAAGCTTTCTTT. The chain employs TRBV18 and TRBJ1-1; D unresolved. The CDR3 totals 15 residues. Trimming left V 6 bases short and J 7 bases short, with 21 bases between. Germline CDR1 KGHSH, CDR2 LQKENI.

The chain employs TRBV27 and TRBJ2-1; TRBD2 aligns across 9 bases. CDR3 size: 14 residues. CDR1 and CDR2 from the germline V gene are MNHEY and SMNVEV (reference sequence). The junction had 6 bases not matched to a gene; V was cut back by 2 bases and J by 10 bases. The CDR3 DNA reads as TGTGCCAGCAGTTTACCCTTAGCGGGAGCGGAGCAGTTCTTC. Translation: CASSLPLAGAEQFF.

The chain employs TRBV6-5 and TRBJ1-2, with 7 bases fitting TRBD1. This CDR3 region has 13 residues. The V gene end was trimmed by 11 bases and the J gene end by 4 bases; junction bases not matched to a gene: 10. Germline loops: CDR1 MNHEY, CDR2 SVGAGI. The CDR3 protein is CAVREQGFYGYTF. CDR3 nucleotide sequence: TGTGCCGTAAGGGAACAGGGGTTCTATGGCTACACCTTC.

The chain employs TRBV18 and TRBJ1-3; 9 bases are a match to TRBD1. The CDR3 runs 16 residues. Per germline, CDR1 KGHSH and CDR2 LQKENI. Trimming at V came to 3 bases and at J to 0 bases, leaving 3 bases not matched to a gene. The CDR3 region is CASSPSGQGSGNTIYF. The DNA of the CDR3 is TGTGCCAGCTCACCCTCGGGACAGGGCTCTGGAAACACCATATATTTT.

The gene calls are TRBV15 and TRBJ2-2; 12 bases map to TRBD1. The CDR3 length is 16 residues. Trimming cost V 5 bases and J 4 bases; bases outside gene matches: 5. Germline V gene sequence: CDR1 LNHNV, CDR2 YYDKDF (reference sequence). The CDR3 DNA is TGTGCCACCAGCCTACCGGGACAGGGGGCCACCGGGGAGCTGTTTTTT. Its protein product is CATSLPGQGATGELFF.

This clone is a singleton in its sample. This sequence joins TRBV10-2 and TRBJ2-1; the match to TRBD2 covers 11 bases. V trimming: 8 bases; J trimming: 0 bases; junction bases outside the gene matches: 9. Looked up from germline, CDR1 is WSHSY and CDR2 is SAAADI. This CDR3 has 17 residues. The CDR3 sequence: CASRSTSGTRSYNEQFF. The DNA for the CDR3 is TGCGCCAGCCGTTCGACTAGCGGGACCCGCTCCTACAATGAGCAGTTCTTC.

V and J are TRBV29-1 and TRBJ2-1; tentatively, D is TRBD2 (6 bases). Per the germline V gene, CDR1 is SQVTM and CDR2 is ANQGSEA. This CDR3 comprises 12 residues. CDR3 bases: TGCAGTGAGAGGAGCGGGTACAATGAGCAGTTCTTC. This translates into CSERSGYNEQFF.

J is TRBJ2-7 and V is TRBV30; 9 bases agree with TRBD1. Germline loops: CDR1 GTSNPN, CDR2 SVGIG (reference sequence). The CDR3 runs 13 residues. Trimming cost V 7 bases and J 1 base; bases outside gene matches: 5. Here the CDR3 reads CAYQDRGSYEQYF. DNA for the CDR3: TGTGCCTACCAGGACAGGGGATCCTACGAGCAGTACTTC.

The rearrangement joins TRBV5-1 to TRBJ2-2; D call uncertain. This CDR3 contains 15 residues. V dropped 4 bases and J dropped 1 base, with 11 bases sitting between them. Germline V lookup: CDR1 SGHRS, CDR2 YFSETQ. The CDR3 nucleotides read TGCGCCAGCAGCCCCGAGGCCTGGAACACCGGGGAGCTGTTTTTT. This gives the protein CASSPEAWNTGELFF.

Only a few counts were recorded for this clone. J is TRBJ1-2 and V is TRBV7-2; the D is unclear. Germline CDR1 reads SGHTA; CDR2 reads FQGNSA. V was shortened by 2 bases and J by 1 base, with 14 bases between the two germline ends. The CDR3 extends over 16 amino acids. The CDR3 spells CASSLSAAGINYGYTF. CDR3 bases: TGTGCCAGCAGCTTATCCGCGGCCGGGATTAACTATGGCTACACCTTC.

J is TRBJ1-2 and V is TRBV5-4; TRBD1 agrees at 9 bases. CDR1 SGHNT and CDR2 YYREEE come from the germline V gene (reference sequence). V was pared by 1 base and J by 4 bases, with 5 bases of the junction left unmatched. The CDR3 covers 15 residues. The CDR3 loop reads CASSLKQGAGYGYTF. The CDR3 DNA follows: TGTGCCAGCAGCTTGAAACAGGGGGCGGGCTATGGCTACACCTTC.

This clone has a handful of counts. This chain connects TRBV5-4 to TRBJ1-3; D is undetermined. Per the germline V gene, CDR1 is SGHNT and CDR2 is YYREEE (reference sequence). V was clipped by 0 bases and J by 4 bases, with 5 bases between them. CDR3 length equals 13 residues. CDR3 protein: CASSLDVGNTIYF. The CDR3 DNA is TGTGCCAGCAGCTTGGATGTGGGAAACACCATATATTTT.

V gene TRBV2 combines with J gene TRBJ2-5, with D unresolved. The germline V and J ends were trimmed by 6 bases and 3 bases, with 8 bases remaining between them. The CDR3 has 12 residues. Germline assignment: CDR1 SNHLY and CDR2 FYNNEI. The CDR3, as DNA: TGTGCCAGCAGGGGGTGGGAAGAGACCCAGTACTTC. Translation: CASRGWEETQYF. Based on the CDR3 plus reference TRBV2 and TRBJ2-5, the full variable domain is EPEVTQTPSHQVTQMGQEVILRCVPISNHLYFYWYRQILGQKVEFLVSFYNNEISEKSEIFDDQFSVERPDGSNFTLKIRSTKLEDSAMYFCASRGWEETQYFGPGTRLLVL.

This sequence joins TRBV4-3 and TRBJ2-2; 7 bases are a match to TRBD1. J was trimmed by 1 base and V by 3 bases; bases with no gene match: 11. Germline lookup yields CDR1 LGHNA and CDR2 YSLEER. This CDR3 is built from 18 residues. DNA for the CDR3: TGCGCCAGCAGCCAGGATCCGACAGGGAAAATGAACACCGGGGAGCTGTTTTTT. Its protein product is CASSQDPTGKMNTGELFF.

This rearrangement joins TRBV10-3 to TRBJ1-1; D is ambiguous. The V and J ends lost 6 bases and 0 bases respectively, with 14 bases between them. This CDR3 region has 15 residues. CDR1 is ENHRY and CDR2 is SYGVKD in the germline V gene. CDR3 nucleotides: TGTGCCATCAGAAATGCTAACGATATGAACACTGAAGCTTTCTTT. Translation gives CAIRNANDMNTEAFF.

There are a few counts of this clone. The chain couples TRBV2 to TRBJ2-7; D unresolved. Germline-derived CDR1 and CDR2 are SNHLY and FYNNEI. The CDR3 runs 11 residues. Trimming took 5 bases from V and 7 from J, leaving 9 bases between them. This CDR3 is CASSPSLEQYF. CDR3 sequence (DNA): TGTGCCAGCAGTCCATCCTTGGAGCAGTACTTC.

CDR3 sequence reads: CASSEKAGGGDTQYF. The CDR3 nucleotides are TGTGCCAGCAGTGAGAAAGCGGGTGGTGGAGATACGCAGTATTTT. The V gene is TRBV21-1, the J gene TRBJ2-3; TRBD2 is taken as the D call from the table, unchecked against the DNA. TRBV21-1 is an annotated pseudogene. The length of the CDR3 is 15 residues.

The rearrangement uses TRBV7-2 and TRBJ1-2; TRBD1 matches 8 bases. J gave up 4 bases and V 6 bases, and 4 bases lay outside the gene matches. The CDR3 extends over 13 amino acids. Looked up from germline, CDR1 is SGHTA and CDR2 is FQGNSA. The CDR3 is CASRLTGVYGYTF. CDR3 coding DNA: TGTGCCAGCAGATTGACAGGGGTCTATGGCTACACCTTC.

The chain is built from TRBV6-6 and TRBJ2-1; D might be TRBD2 (6 bases). CDR3 length equals 16 residues. Looked up from germline, CDR1 is MNHNY and CDR2 is SVGAGI (reference sequence). Trimming shortened V by 2 bases and J by 3 bases, and 14 bases separated the two germline ends. CDR3 nucleotide sequence: TGTGCCAGCAGTTACAAGAGGGGACTGGTCTACAATGAGCAGTTCTTC. This encodes CASSYKRGLVYNEQFF.

The V gene is TRBV5-1, the J gene TRBJ2-5, with a possible D match to TRBD1 (6 bases). V shed 2 bases and J shed 1 base, with 12 bases lying between them. From germline, CDR1 is SGHRS and CDR2 YFSETQ. CDR3 length equals 15 residues. The CDR3 sequence is CASSFRTDFQETQYF. The CDR3 coding sequence is TGCGCCAGCAGCTTTAGGACAGACTTCCAAGAGACCCAGTACTTC.

The chain has TRBV5-1 and TRBJ2-1, with 10 nucleotides matching TRBD2. After removal of 4 bases from V and 2 bases from J, the junction contained 6 bases not matched to a gene. From germline, CDR1 is SGHRS and CDR2 YFSETQ. The length of the CDR3 is 16 residues. CDR3 nucleotides: TGCGCCAGCAGCCCCGGAGCGGGAGGGCCCTACAATGAGCAGTTCTTC. Translation: CASSPGAGGPYNEQFF.

This clone was found once. The chain employs TRBV2 and TRBJ2-3; D gene unclear. Germline CDR1 and CDR2: SNHLY and FYNNEI. The CDR3 runs 13 residues. V lost 4 bases and J lost 4, with 9 bases in between. CDR3 sequence (DNA): TGTGCCAGCAGTGTGGGGTGGGCAGATACGCAGTATTTT. Its translation is CASSVGWADTQYF.

The chain couples TRBV9 to TRBJ1-1, with unresolved D. Trimming removed 0 bases from V and 8 bases from J, with 8 bases in between. The germline V gene encodes CDR1 SGDLS and CDR2 YYNGEE. The CDR3 is 12 amino acids. DNA for the CDR3: TGTGCCAGCAGCGTAGGGGGTGGGGAAGCTTTCTTT. As protein: CASSVGGGEAFF.

The gene calls are TRBV9 and TRBJ2-3; 9 nucleotides match TRBD2. Germline lookup yields CDR1 SGDLS and CDR2 YYNGEE. Trimming took 4 bases from V and 5 from J; bases not matched to a gene: 8. This CDR3 has 15 amino acids. In nucleotides, the CDR3 is TGTGCCAGCAGCCCTAGCGGGGTCCCCGGAGATACGCAGTATTTT. The encoded protein is CASSPSGVPGDTQYF. Combining the CDR3 with reference TRBV9 and TRBJ2-3 gives the whole variable domain DSGVTQTPKHLITATGQRVTLRCSPRSGDLSVYWYQQSLDQGLQFLIQYYNGEERAKGNILERFSAQQFPDLHSELNLSSLELGDSALYFCASSPSGVPGDTQYFGPGTRLTVL.

The chain uses TRBV10-2 and TRBJ1-3, with TRBD1 as a possible D gene (6 bases). The CDR3 is 16 residues long. Germline V CDR1 and CDR2: WSHSY, SAAADI. With 8 bases removed from V and 0 bases from J, the gap between germline ends came to 17 bases. As DNA, the CDR3 is TGCGCCAGCGGGGGCTGGGGCATCAACTCTGGAAACACCATATATTTT. Translation: CASGGWGINSGNTIYF.

Only a few counts were recorded for this clone. This chain uses TRBV2 with TRBJ1-2, with D unclear. The CDR3 length is 12 residues. Germline-derived CDR1 and CDR2 are SNHLY and FYNNEI. The V end was cut by 2 bases, the J end by 6 bases, with 7 bases between. The CDR3 protein is CASSESSDGYTF. CDR3 DNA: TGTGCCAGCAGTGAAAGTTCTGATGGCTACACCTTC.